This passage covers 9 T cell receptor beta chains from one sample sequenced in a study of blood T cell repertoires in COVID-19 (dated by TCRdb to 2020 to 2021). Libraries were made using the immunoSEQ multiplex PCR assay. This is the immuneACCESS table as TCRdb keeps it, with only in-frame sequences that have V and J called. A part of the clones is gone; compared with another copy, unresolved V genes explain less than half, and the rest is unexplained. Here the sample has around 200,000 clones; 80% to 90% occur a single time. The ten largest clones capture about 4% of the sample. The specimen sequenced was PBMCs or T cells enriched from blood (not recorded which). Every receptor here comes from a woman in her 40s with acute COVID-19.

This chain joins TRBV2 and TRBJ1-5; D remains unclear. This CDR3 has 15 amino acids. V shed 5 bases and J shed 9 bases, with 20 bases lying between them. Germline V gene lookup returns CDR1 SNHLY and CDR2 FYNNEI. CDR3 coding DNA: TGTGCCAGCAGTAAGTTATTGAGTTCTGAGTGGCCCCAGCATTTT. This sequence encodes CASSKLLSSEWPQHF.

In this sample, this clone turned up a few times. V is TRBV7-8 and J is TRBJ2-3, with 8 bases identical to TRBD2. The CDR3 loop spans 16 amino acids. Per germline, CDR1 SGHVS and CDR2 FQNEAQ. J gave up 2 bases and V 5 bases, and 9 bases lay outside the gene matches. The DNA for the CDR3 is TGTGCCAGCAGCCTGCAAGCGGGGGCCCACACAGATACGCAGTATTTT. It specifies CASSLQAGAHTDTQYF. Full variable domain (rest looked up from reference TRBV7-8 and TRBJ2-3): GAGVSQSPRYKVAKRGQDVALRCDPISGHVSLFWYQQALGQGPEFLTYFQNEAQLDKSGLPSDRFFAERPEGSVSTLKIQRTQQEDSAVYLCASSLQAGAHTDTQYFGPGTRLTVL.

This chain links TRBV12-3 or TRBV12-4 with TRBJ2-2; D remains unclear. The CDR3 loop spans 11 amino acids. V was trimmed by 7 bases and J by 8 bases, leaving 8 bases between them. The CDR3 sequence is CASTLGGELFF. The CDR3 DNA reads TGTGCCAGCACCCTCGGTGGGGAGCTGTTTTTT.

The chain has TRBV11-2 and TRBJ2-7; 7 bases agree with TRBD1. Germline loops: CDR1 SGHAT, CDR2 FQNNGV. With 1 base clipped from V and 3 bases from J, the junction kept 3 bases outside the gene matches. This CDR3 contains 14 residues. The CDR3 DNA reads as TGTGCCAGCAGCTTAGGGCAGGGGGACTACGAGCAGTACGTC. Translated, it gives CASSLGQGDYEQYV.

This clone was picked up a small number of times. This CDR3 is CASSPGDRDTEAFF. CDR3 nucleotide sequence: TGTGCCAGCAGCCCCGGGGACAGGGACACTGAAGCTTTCTTT. This chain connects TRBV11-3 to TRBJ1-1; 9 bases match TRBD1. In germline, CDR1 is SGHNT, CDR2 YENEEA. J was trimmed by 3 bases and V by 5 bases; bases with no gene match: 4. The CDR3 has 14 residues. The whole variable domain, filled in from reference TRBV11-3 and TRBJ1-1, reads EAGVVQSPRYKIIEKKQPVAFWCNPISGHNTLYWYLQNLGQGPELLIRYENEEAVDDSQLPKDRFSAERLKGVDSTLKIQPAELGDSAVYLCASSPGDRDTEAFFGQGTRLTVV.

This chain connects TRBV5-1 to TRBJ1-6, with a possible D match to TRBD1 (5 bases). Looked up from germline, CDR1 is SGHRS and CDR2 is YFSETQ. CDR3 length equals 15 residues. Trimming took off 6 bases at V and 4 bases at J, with 14 bases between the two ends. DNA of the CDR3: TGCGCCAGCATGGAGGGGTCACATTATAATTCACCCCTCCACTTT. It specifies CASMEGSHYNSPLHF.

The chain carries TRBV12-3 or TRBV12-4 and TRBJ1-2, with a tentative D call TRBD1 (6 bases). This CDR3 is built from 12 residues. V was shortened by 5 bases and J by 6 bases, with 10 bases between the two germline ends. In nucleotides, the CDR3 is TGTGCCAGCAGTCCCACAGGGAATGGCTACACCTTC. This translates into CASSPTGNGYTF.

The gene calls are TRBV7-2 and TRBJ2-3, with TRBD2 matching over 10 bases. Germline CDR1 and CDR2: SGHTA and FQGNSA. The J segment lost 0 bases and the V segment lost 0 bases, leaving 12 bases of the junction unmatched. The CDR3 length is 20 residues. The CDR3 reads CASSLAPRTSGEPSTDTQYF. For the CDR3, the DNA is TGTGCCAGCAGCTTAGCGCCGAGAACTAGCGGGGAGCCTAGCACAGATACGCAGTATTTT.

The chain carries TRBV7-8 and TRBJ1-6, with 7 bases that match TRBD1. The ends lost 3 bases at V and 9 bases at J; junction bases unmatched: 8. This CDR3 spans 15 amino acids. From germline, CDR1 is SGHVS and CDR2 FQNEAQ. The CDR3 sequence: CASSFSDRESSPLHF. The CDR3, as DNA: TGTGCCAGCAGCTTCTCCGACAGGGAGAGTTCACCCCTCCACTTT.